A selection of T cell receptor beta chains follows, all from one sample in a study of CD8+ T cells in alopecia areata. This table comes from immunoSEQ multiplex PCR, and its TCRdb copy is limited to in-frame clones, with some not included. This sample has 100,000 to 150,000 clones; 50% to 60% occur once, and the top ten carry under 5%. The material sequenced was CD4+ T cells sorted from blood, taken at week 0. Receptors originate from a human donor with alopecia areata. CDR3s include the opening cysteine and the closing phenylalanine or tryptophan.

CDR3 protein: CASSSGLAETQYF
V gene: TRBV5-4
J gene: TRBJ2-5

CDR3 protein: CASSQEGRRVDTQYF
V gene: TRBV14
J gene: TRBJ2-3

CDR3 protein: CASSEGGPNEKLFF
V gene: TRBV28
J gene: TRBJ1-4

CDR3 protein: CSVRDRVSGNTIYF
V gene: TRBV29-1
J gene: TRBJ1-3

CDR3 protein: CAILEGASQSDTQYF
V gene: TRBV7-9
J gene: TRBJ2-3

CDR3 protein: CASSWGRVDGYTF
V gene: TRBV6-5
J gene: TRBJ1-2

CDR3 protein: CASSLESAGELFF
V gene: TRBV7-2
J gene: TRBJ2-2

CDR3 protein: CASSLLGANYNEQFF
V gene: TRBV7-3
J gene: TRBJ2-1

CDR3 protein: CASHGPSVSYEQYF
V gene: TRBV28
J gene: TRBJ2-7

CDR3 protein: CASSLRASGSIETQYF
V gene: TRBV5-1
J gene: TRBJ2-5

CDR3 protein: CASSPSGGGSYEQYF
V gene: TRBV5-1
J gene: TRBJ2-7

CDR3 protein: CAISEGFQETQYF
V gene: TRBV10-3
J gene: TRBJ2-5

CDR3 protein: CASSTYQETQYF
V gene: TRBV7-2
J gene: TRBJ2-5

CDR3 protein: CASSSPAFF
V gene: TRBV7-2
J gene: TRBJ1-1

CDR3 protein: CASSLQGINGDTQYF
V gene: TRBV7-2
J gene: TRBJ2-3

CDR3 protein: CASSFSDRVYYGYTF
V gene: TRBV28
J gene: TRBJ1-2

CDR3 protein: CASSLGASGGREQYF
V gene: TRBV7-2
J gene: TRBJ2-7

CDR3 protein: CASSFGEETEAFF
V gene: TRBV5-1
J gene: TRBJ1-1

CDR3 protein: CASSLARANYNEQFF
V gene: TRBV7-7
J gene: TRBJ2-1

CDR3 protein: CASSLMSVAKNIQYF
V gene: TRBV7-2
J gene: TRBJ2-4

CDR3 protein: CASSLISQQGNTIYF
V gene: TRBV13
J gene: TRBJ1-3

CDR3 protein: CASSLGLAGGNTDTQYF
V gene: TRBV7-9
J gene: TRBJ2-3

CDR3 protein: CASTERAQLNTGELFF
V gene: TRBV6-6
J gene: TRBJ2-2

CDR3 protein: CASSRSGSYEQYF
V gene: TRBV7-2
J gene: TRBJ2-7

CDR3 protein: CAWSAGLSNQPQHF
V gene: TRBV30
J gene: TRBJ1-5

CDR3 protein: CASSRQLSSGALGETQYF
V gene: TRBV7-2
J gene: TRBJ2-5